The next 14 T cell receptor beta chains were all read from a single sample in a study of monozygotic twins with inflammatory bowel disease. TCRdb re-called the 5' RACE reads; every CDR3 protein appears as one record, without DNA. The sample data list roughly 300,000 distinct CDR3 sequences. Sequences were obtained from blood. These receptors came from a human donor with ulcerative colitis or Crohn's disease, or a healthy co-twin of an affected twin (not recorded which).

V is TRBV19 and J is TRBJ2-7. The CDR3 loop spans 12 amino acids. Germline V CDR1 and CDR2: LNHDA, SQIVND (reference sequence). CDR3 sequence reads: CASSPSSREQYF.

The chain has TRBV27 and TRBJ2-7; the D call of TRBD1 rests on TCRdb alone, since no DNA is present to check it. The CDR3 runs 15 residues. CDR1 and CDR2 (germline): MNHEY, SMNVEV (reference sequence). The CDR3 sequence: CASSYTADRAYEQYF.

This chain connects TRBV12-3 or TRBV12-4 to TRBJ2-1; the D call of TRBD1 rests on TCRdb alone, since no DNA is present to check it. The CDR3 runs to 17 residues. The CDR3 protein is CASSLQGEQSSYNEQFF.

The chain joins TRBV5-4 to TRBJ2-7; TCRdb calls TRBD1, which cannot be checked without DNA. The CDR3 extends over 16 amino acids. CDR1 SGHNT and CDR2 YYREEE come from the germline V gene (reference sequence). CDR3 sequence: CASSSGTHRSSYEQYF.

The rearrangement uses TRBV5-4 and TRBJ2-6. This CDR3 is built from 13 residues. Germline values: CDR1 SGHNT, CDR2 YYREEE (reference sequence). The CDR3 protein is CSSSLPGANVLTF.

V is TRBV12-3 or TRBV12-4 and J is TRBJ2-3; there is no DNA to check the TCRdb D call of TRBD2. The length of the CDR3 is 13 residues. The CDR3 protein is CASSLRRADTQYF.

This chain links TRBV5-6 with TRBJ2-7. CDR1 and CDR2 (germline): SGHDT, YYEEEE. The CDR3 loop spans 15 amino acids. The CDR3 is CASSPAVYGSHEQYF.

V is TRBV20-1 and J is TRBJ2-7; the TRBD1 assignment by TCRdb is unverifiable without DNA. The CDR3 has 14 residues. In germline, CDR1 is DFQATT, CDR2 SNEGSKA (reference sequence). CDR3 sequence reads: CSASRTGVIYEQYF.

The chain uses TRBV27 and TRBJ1-5; without DNA, the TCRdb call of TRBD1 cannot be checked. The CDR3 has 13 residues. CDR1 and CDR2 (germline): MNHEY, SMNVEV (reference sequence). The chain's CDR3 is CASRGQGGRPQHF.

The V gene is TRBV5-5, the J gene TRBJ2-3; lacking DNA, the TRBD1 call made by TCRdb goes unchecked. The CDR3 covers 16 residues. Germline V gives CDR1 SGHKS, CDR2 YYEKEE (reference sequence). The chain's CDR3 is CASSLVGGRPTDTQYF. Variable domain in full (rest from reference TRBV5-5 and TRBJ2-3): DAGVTQSPTHLIKTRGQQVTLRCSPISGHKSVSWYQQVLGQGPQFIFQYYEKEERGRGNFPDRFSARQFPNYSSELNVNALLLGDSALYLCASSLVGGRPTDTQYFGPGTRLTVL.

The V call is TRBV19, the J call TRBJ2-1; the TCRdb call, TRBD2, lacks DNA for checking. Germline CDR1 and CDR2: LNHDA and SQIVND (reference sequence). CDR3 length equals 17 residues. The chain's CDR3 is CASSIETSGITYNEQFF. Full variable domain (missing parts from reference TRBV19 and TRBJ2-1): DGGITQSPKYLFRKEGQNVTLSCEQNLNHDAMYWYRQDPGQGLRLIYYSQIVNDFQKGDIAEGYSVSREKKESFPLTVTSAQKNPTAFYLCASSIETSGITYNEQFFGPGTRLTVL.

The chain links TRBV19 to TRBJ2-1; as DNA is missing, the TRBD1 call by TCRdb cannot be tested. The CDR3 sequence is 17 residues long. Germline V gives CDR1 LNHDA, CDR2 SQIVND (reference sequence). The chain's CDR3 is CASSIRRGGGRPGEQFF.

V usage is TRBV6-2 or TRBV6-3 and J usage is TRBJ1-1; TCRdb names TRBD1, which stays unverified in the absence of DNA. This CDR3 has 15 residues. In germline, CDR1 is MNHEY, CDR2 SVGEGT. The CDR3 is CASEFDRRSNTEAFF.

V is TRBV12-3 or TRBV12-4 and J is TRBJ1-2. CDR3 length equals 14 residues. CDR3 sequence: CASSLRRSNYGYTF.